This TCR beta chain was sequenced in a study of blood T cell repertoires in COVID-19. As for the study in general: The analysed material was cDNA or gDNA that came from T cells, B-cell-depleted T cells, or PBMCs.

Germline V CDR1 and CDR2: DFQATT, SNEGSKA (reference sequence). V lost 3 bases, J lost 0 bases, and 5 bases stayed unmatched. The CDR3 extends over 16 amino acids. In the original analysis: Quantification of nucleated cells was approximated via reference gene primer amplification. The repertoire was sequenced with immunoSEQ multiplex PCR; TCRdb's copy has only in-frame clones and lacks some. V, J and clone size reflect that table, while D and trimming were determined from the DNA. The sample comprises roughly 98,000 clones, 65% to 90% of which are singletons, and roughly a tenth rests with the top ten.

The chain carries TRBV20-1 and TRBJ2-3; 11 nucleotides align to TRBD2. Material for sequencing was peripheral blood. This receptor was obtained from a man in his 70s with active or convalescent COVID-19. The CDR3 region is CSASKLAGVSTDTQYF. The CDR3 DNA reads as TGCAGTGCTAGTAAACTAGCGGGGGTTAGCACAGATACGCAGTATTTT.